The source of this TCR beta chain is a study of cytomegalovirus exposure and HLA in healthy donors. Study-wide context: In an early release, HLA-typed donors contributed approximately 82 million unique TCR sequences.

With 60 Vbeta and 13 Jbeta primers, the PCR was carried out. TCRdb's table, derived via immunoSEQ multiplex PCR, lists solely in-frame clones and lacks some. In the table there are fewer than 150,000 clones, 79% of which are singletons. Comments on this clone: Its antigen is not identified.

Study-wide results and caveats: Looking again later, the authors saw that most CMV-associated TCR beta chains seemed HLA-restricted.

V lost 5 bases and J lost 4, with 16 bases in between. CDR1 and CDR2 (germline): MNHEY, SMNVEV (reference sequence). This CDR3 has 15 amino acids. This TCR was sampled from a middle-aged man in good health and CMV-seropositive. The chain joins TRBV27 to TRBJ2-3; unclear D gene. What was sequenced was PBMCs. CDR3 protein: CASSLNRVRADTQYF. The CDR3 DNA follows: TGTGCCAGCAGTCTTAACCGGGTGCGCGCAGATACGCAGTATTTT.